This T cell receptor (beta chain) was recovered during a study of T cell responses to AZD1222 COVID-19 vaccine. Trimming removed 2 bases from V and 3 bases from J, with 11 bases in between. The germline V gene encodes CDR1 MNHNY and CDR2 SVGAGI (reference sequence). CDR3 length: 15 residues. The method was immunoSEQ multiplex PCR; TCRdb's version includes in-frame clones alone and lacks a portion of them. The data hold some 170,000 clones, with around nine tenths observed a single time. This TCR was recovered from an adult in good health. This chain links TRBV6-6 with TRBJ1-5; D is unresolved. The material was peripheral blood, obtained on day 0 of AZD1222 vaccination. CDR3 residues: CASSYSRVNNQPQHF. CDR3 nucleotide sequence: TGTGCCAGCAGTTACAGTCGGGTGAACAATCAGCCCCAGCATTTT.